This T cell receptor (beta chain) is from a study of cytomegalovirus exposure and HLA in healthy donors. Profiling relied on immunoSEQ multiplex PCR, and the TCRdb table lists in-frame clones only, not all of them. This table has 120,000 or so clones, roughly 95% appearing once. The sample consisted of PBMCs. The source is a man younger than 35 in good health and CMV-seronegative.

In DNA form, the CDR3 reads TGTGCCAGCAGCTTAGACCAGGGGGTAATCTACGAGCAGTACTTC. This translates into CASSLDQGVIYEQYF. The chain joins TRBV7-9 to TRBJ2-7; TRBD1 aligns across 7 bases. Germline V gene lookup returns CDR1 SEHNR and CDR2 FQNEAQ (reference sequence). There are 15 residues in the CDR3. J gave up 3 bases and V 1 base, and 6 bases lay outside the gene matches.